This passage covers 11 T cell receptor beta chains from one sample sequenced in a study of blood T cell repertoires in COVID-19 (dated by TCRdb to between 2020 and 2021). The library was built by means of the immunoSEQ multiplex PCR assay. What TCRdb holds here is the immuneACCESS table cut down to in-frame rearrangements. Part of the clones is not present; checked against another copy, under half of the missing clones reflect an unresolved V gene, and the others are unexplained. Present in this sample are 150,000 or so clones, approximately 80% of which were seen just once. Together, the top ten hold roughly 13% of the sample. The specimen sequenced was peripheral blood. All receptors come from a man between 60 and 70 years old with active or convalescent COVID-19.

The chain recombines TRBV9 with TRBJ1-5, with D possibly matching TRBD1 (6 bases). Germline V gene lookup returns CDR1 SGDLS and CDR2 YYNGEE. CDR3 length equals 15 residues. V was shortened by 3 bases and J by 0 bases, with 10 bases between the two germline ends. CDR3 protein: CASSETGYSNQPQHF. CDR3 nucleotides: TGTGCCAGCAGCGAGACAGGTTATAGCAATCAGCCCCAGCATTTT.

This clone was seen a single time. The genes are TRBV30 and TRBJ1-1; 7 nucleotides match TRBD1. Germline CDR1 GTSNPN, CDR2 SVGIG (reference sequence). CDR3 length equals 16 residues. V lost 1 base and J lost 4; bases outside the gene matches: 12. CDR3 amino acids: CAWSDNDRVLFTEAFF. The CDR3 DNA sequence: TGTGCCTGGAGTGACAACGACAGGGTATTGTTCACTGAAGCTTTCTTT.

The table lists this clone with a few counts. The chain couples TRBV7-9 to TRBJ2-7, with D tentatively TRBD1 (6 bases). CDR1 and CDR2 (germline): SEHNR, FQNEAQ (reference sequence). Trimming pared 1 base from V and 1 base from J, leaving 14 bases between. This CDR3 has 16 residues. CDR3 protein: CASSLGRGIGSYEQYF. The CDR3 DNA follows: TGTGCCAGCAGCTTAGGCAGGGGCATCGGGTCCTACGAGCAGTACTTC.

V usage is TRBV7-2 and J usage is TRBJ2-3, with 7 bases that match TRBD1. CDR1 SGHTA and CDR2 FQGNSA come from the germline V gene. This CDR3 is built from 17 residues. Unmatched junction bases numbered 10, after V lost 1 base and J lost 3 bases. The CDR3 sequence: CASSLGGWDSSTDTQYF. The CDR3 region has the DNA TGTGCCAGCAGCTTAGGGGGTTGGGACAGTTCTACAGATACGCAGTATTTT.

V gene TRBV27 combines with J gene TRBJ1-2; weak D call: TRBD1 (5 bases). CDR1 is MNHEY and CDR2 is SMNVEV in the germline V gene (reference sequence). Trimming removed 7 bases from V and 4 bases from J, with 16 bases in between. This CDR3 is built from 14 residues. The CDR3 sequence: CASTGFGQGYGYTF. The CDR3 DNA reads TGTGCCAGCACCGGATTTGGGCAGGGCTATGGCTACACCTTC.

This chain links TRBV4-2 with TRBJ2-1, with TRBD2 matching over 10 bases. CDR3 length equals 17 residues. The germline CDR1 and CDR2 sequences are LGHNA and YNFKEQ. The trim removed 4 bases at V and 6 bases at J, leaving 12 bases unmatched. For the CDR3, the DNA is TGTGCCAGCAGCCCAGGGACCGGGACTAGCGATTTCAATGAGCAGTTCTTC. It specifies CASSPGTGTSDFNEQFF.

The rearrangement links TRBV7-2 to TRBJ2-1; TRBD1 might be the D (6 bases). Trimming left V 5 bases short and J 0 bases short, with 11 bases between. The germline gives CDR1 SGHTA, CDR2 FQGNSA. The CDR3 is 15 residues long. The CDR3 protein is CASSRATGSYNEQFF. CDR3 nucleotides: TGTGCCAGCAGCCGCGCGACAGGCTCCTACAATGAGCAGTTCTTC.

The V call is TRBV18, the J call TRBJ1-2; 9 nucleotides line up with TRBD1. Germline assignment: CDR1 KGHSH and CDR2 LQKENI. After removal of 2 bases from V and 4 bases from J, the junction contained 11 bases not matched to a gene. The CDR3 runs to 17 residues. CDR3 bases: TGTGCCAGCTCACCAGTGGACAGGGGATCTGCCCTCTATGGCTACACCTTC. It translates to CASSPVDRGSALYGYTF.

As DNA, the CDR3 is TGTGCCAGCAGAGGGGGACAGGGGGCCTACAATGAGCAGTTCTTC. Amino acid sequence: CASRGGQGAYNEQFF. The chain links TRBV27 to TRBJ2-1; 11 bases map to TRBD1. Germline CDR1 is MNHEY and CDR2 is SMNVEV (reference sequence). This CDR3 has 15 amino acids. V shed 6 bases, J shed 2 bases, and the junction held 3 bases outside the gene matches.

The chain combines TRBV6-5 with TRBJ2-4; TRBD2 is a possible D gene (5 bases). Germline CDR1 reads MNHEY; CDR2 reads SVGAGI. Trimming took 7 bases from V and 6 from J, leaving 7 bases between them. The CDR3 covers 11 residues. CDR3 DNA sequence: TGTGCCAGCACGGGATTAAACATTCAGTACTTC. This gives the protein CASTGLNIQYF.

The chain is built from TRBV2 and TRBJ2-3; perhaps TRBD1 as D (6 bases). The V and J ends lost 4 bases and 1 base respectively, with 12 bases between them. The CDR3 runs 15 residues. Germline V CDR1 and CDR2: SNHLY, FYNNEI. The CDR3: CASSAETGRTDTQYF. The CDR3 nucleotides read TGTGCCAGCAGTGCCGAGACAGGCCGCACAGATACGCAGTATTTT. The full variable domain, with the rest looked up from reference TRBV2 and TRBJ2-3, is EPEVTQTPSHQVTQMGQEVILRCVPISNHLYFYWYRQILGQKVEFLVSFYNNEISEKSEIFDDQFSVERPDGSNFTLKIRSTKLEDSAMYFCASSAETGRTDTQYFGPGTRLTVL.